This record looks at one T cell receptor (beta chain) sequence and its context. This entry belongs to a study of blood T cell repertoires in COVID-19. Study at large: Samples of COVID-19 (acute and convalescent) were obtained from the United States, Italy and Spain. Sample material is recorded as cDNA or gDNA derived from T cells, B-cell-depleted T cells, or PBMCs.

Looked up from germline, CDR1 is LGHNA and CDR2 is YSLEER. The ends were cut back, 1 base at V and 7 bases at J, with 10 bases in the middle. CDR3 length: 13 amino acids. In the original processing: Nucleated cell counts were estimated from reference gene primer amplification. Profiled with immunoSEQ multiplex PCR; TCRdb holds only in-frame clones, not every one. The DNA gave D and trimming, while V, J and clone size come from that table. The sample shows roughly 330,000 clones, 70% to 90% of them seen only once. The source is a woman in her twenties or thirties who had recovered from COVID-19. Sequenced input: PBMCs or T cells enriched from blood (not recorded which). This chain links TRBV4-3 with TRBJ1-2; the D is unclear. The CDR3 loop is CASSQGSGRGYTF. Here the CDR3 DNA reads TGCGCCAGCAGCCAAGGTAGCGGTCGTGGCTACACCTTC.